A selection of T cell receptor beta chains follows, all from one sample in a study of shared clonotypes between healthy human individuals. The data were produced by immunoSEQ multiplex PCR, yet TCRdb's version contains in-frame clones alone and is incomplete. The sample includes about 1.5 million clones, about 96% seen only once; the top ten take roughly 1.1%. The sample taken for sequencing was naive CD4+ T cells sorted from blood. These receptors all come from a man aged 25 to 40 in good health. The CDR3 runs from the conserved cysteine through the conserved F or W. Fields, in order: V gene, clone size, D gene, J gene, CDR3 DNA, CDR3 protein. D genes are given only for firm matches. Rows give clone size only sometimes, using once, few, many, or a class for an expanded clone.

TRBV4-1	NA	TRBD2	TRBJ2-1	TGCGCCAGCAGCCCCATATCAAGCGGGAGGGCCGGAGATGAGCAGTTCTTC	CASSPISSGRAGDEQFF
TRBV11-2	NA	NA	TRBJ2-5	TGTGCCAGCAGCTTAGACCGCGGGTGGATCGCGACCCAGTACTTC	CASSLDRGWIATQYF
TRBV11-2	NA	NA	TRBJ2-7	TGTGCCAGCAGCTTAGTTCGGGGGATGGGGATTTACGAGCAGTACTTC	CASSLVRGMGIYEQYF
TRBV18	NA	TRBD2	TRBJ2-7	TGTGCCAGCTCACCACCGGGACTAGCTTGGGAGCAGTACTTC	CASSPPGLAWEQYF
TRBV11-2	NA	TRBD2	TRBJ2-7	TGTGCCAGCAGCCAGCGGACAGCACTAGCGGGGGCACAGTACTTC	CASSQRTALAGAQYF
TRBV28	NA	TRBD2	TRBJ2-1	TGTGCCAGCAGGTATCCGGGACTAAGGAATGAGCAGTTCTTC	CASRYPGLRNEQFF
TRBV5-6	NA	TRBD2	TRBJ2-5	TGTGCCAGCACCGAGGCCCCTTCGTGGGAGGGCGGGGAGACCCAGTACTTC	CASTEAPSWEGGETQYF
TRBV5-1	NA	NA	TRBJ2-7	TGCGCCAGCAGCTTGGAAGGGTTCCTCTCCTACGAGCAGTACTTC	CASSLEGFLSYEQYF
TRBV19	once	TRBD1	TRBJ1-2	TGTGCCAGTAGGCCGGGACAGGGGTATGGCTACACCTTC	CASRPGQGYGYTF
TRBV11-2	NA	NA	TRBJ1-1	TGTGCCAGCAGCTTGAGTATGAACACTGAAGCTTTCTTT	CASSLSMNTEAFF
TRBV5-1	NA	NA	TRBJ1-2	TGCGCCAGCAGCTTGGCGGGCAGAAACTATGGCTACACCTTC	CASSLAGRNYGYTF
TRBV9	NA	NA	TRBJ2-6	TGTGCCAGCAGCGTAGTGGCCGGGGCCAACGTCCTGACTTTC	CASSVVAGANVLTF
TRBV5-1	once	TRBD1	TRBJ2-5	TGCGCCAGCAGCTTAGGACAGGGGCCGCAAGAGACCCAGTACTTC	CASSLGQGPQETQYF
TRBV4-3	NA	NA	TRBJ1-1	TGCGCCAGCAGCCGCCGCGATTCGTACACTGAAGCTTTCTTT	CASSRRDSYTEAFF
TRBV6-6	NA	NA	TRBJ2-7	TGTGCCAGCAGTTACTCGGATGGGTTCTACGAGCAGTACTTC	CASSYSDGFYEQYF
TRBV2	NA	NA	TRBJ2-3	TGTGCCAGCAGCGAGGTAGATACGCAGTATTTT	CASSEVDTQYF
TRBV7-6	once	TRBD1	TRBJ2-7	TGTGCCAGCAGCCCTTCACCCGGGACAGGGTTGTACTACGAGCAGTACTTC	CASSPSPGTGLYYEQYF
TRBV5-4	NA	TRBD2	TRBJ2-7	TGTGCCAGCAGCCCATGGACTAGCGGGAGAGAAAAGTACGAGCAGTACTTC	CASSPWTSGREKYEQYF
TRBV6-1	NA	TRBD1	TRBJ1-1	TGTGCCAGCAGTCCGGACAGGGGCTACACTGAAGCTTTCTTT	CASSPDRGYTEAFF
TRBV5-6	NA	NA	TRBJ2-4	TGTGCCAGCAGCTTGGAGGCACAGGTAGCCAAAAACATTCAGTACTTC	CASSLEAQVAKNIQYF
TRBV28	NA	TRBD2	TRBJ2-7	TGTGCCAGCAGTTTACTCTCCACGGCGGGGGGAGAGCAGTACTTC	CASSLLSTAGGEQYF
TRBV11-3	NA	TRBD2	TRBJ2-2	TGTGCCAGCAGCCCTAGCGGGAGCTGGGAGCTGTTTTTT	CASSPSGSWELFF
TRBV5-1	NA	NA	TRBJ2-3	TGCGCCAGCAGCCCCCTTGGCATACCCACAGATACGCAGTATTTT	CASSPLGIPTDTQYF
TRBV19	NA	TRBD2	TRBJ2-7	TGTGCCAGTACTAGCGGGAGCTGGCGCGAGCAGTACTTC	CASTSGSWREQYF
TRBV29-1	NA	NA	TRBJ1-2	TGCAGCGTTTCGAGGGCTGCCTATGGCTACACCTTC	CSVSRAAYGYTF
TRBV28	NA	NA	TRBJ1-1	TGTGCCAGCAGCAAAATTTGGGGGGTAGGCACTGAAGCTTTCTTT	CASSKIWGVGTEAFF
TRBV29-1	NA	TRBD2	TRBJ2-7	TGCAGCGTTGAAGGGGGGGAGGGGCCCTCCTACGAGCAGTACTTC	CSVEGGEGPSYEQYF